This T cell receptor (beta chain) appears in the sequencing data of a study of T cells in localized non-small cell lung cancer. Study conclusions and caveats: Among the top 100 tumor clones, a median around 50 appeared in adjacent lung. A raised T cell density in blood coincided with lengthier overall survival. Clonality of T cells reached its maximum in uninvolved adjacent lung, surpassing tumor. Without multi-region sequencing, intratumor heterogeneity could not be excluded.

Germline loops: CDR1 SGDLS, CDR2 YYNGEE. The CDR3 runs 14 residues. V lost 2 bases to trimming and J lost 2 bases, with 7 bases between them. Data came from immunoSEQ multiplex PCR; TCRdb stores just in-frame clones and leaves some out. The data contain around 100,000 clones, roughly 87% of them singletons. Concerning this clone: Its antigen is unknown.

Sequencing was performed on peripheral blood, taken before any cancer treatment. The gene calls are TRBV9 and TRBJ1-4; TRBD1 is a possible D gene (5 bases). The receptor's source is a man aged 40-75 years with stage I squamous cell lung carcinoma. The CDR3, as DNA: TGTGCCAGCAGCGTGGGGGGGACTAATGAAAAACTGTTTTTT. Translating gives CASSVGGTNEKLFF.